These T cell receptor beta chains were read from a single sample in a study of blood T cell repertoires in COVID-19. Here immunoSEQ multiplex PCR was the method, and the copy in TCRdb shows in-frame clones only, minus some. This table has a few hundred thousand clones, approximately 85% appearing once. The specimen was PBMCs or T cells enriched from blood (not recorded which). The receptors derive from a man aged 25-40 years who had recovered from COVID-19. Both conserved end residues are part of each CDR3. A D gene is named only where the DNA matches it firmly. Clone size is shown for a subset of rows, as once, few, many or a class of expanded clone.

TRBJ1-3,NA,TRBV2,NA,CASSKKSGPGNTIYF,TGTGCCAGCAGCAAAAAGTCAGGGCCTGGAAACACCATATATTTT
TRBJ1-3,NA,TRBV5-6,NA,CASSLDAGGNTIYF,TGTGCCAGCAGCTTGGATGCAGGGGGAAACACCATATATTTT
TRBJ2-1,NA,TRBV10-3,TRBD2,CAISGLAGGLNEQFF,TGTGCCATCAGTGGACTAGCGGGGGGCCTCAATGAGCAGTTCTTC
TRBJ2-2,few,TRBV7-9,NA,CASSSDLQYTGELFF,TGTGCCAGCAGCTCAGACCTACAGTACACCGGGGAGCTGTTTTTT
TRBJ2-1,once,TRBV4-3,TRBD2,CASSLGLHNEQFF,TGCGCCAGCAGCCTGGGACTACACAATGAGCAGTTCTTC
TRBJ1-5,NA,TRBV5-8,TRBD1,CASSAGTGGSQPQHF,TGTGCCAGCAGCGCCGGGACAGGGGGAAGTCAGCCCCAGCATTTT
TRBJ1-6,NA,TRBV6-1,NA,CASSADSLGAYNSPLHF,TGTGCCAGCAGTGCGGACAGTCTCGGGGCCTATAATTCACCCCTCCACTTT
TRBJ1-6,NA,TRBV4-1,NA,CASSQDQNSYNSPLHF,TGCGCCAGCAGCCAAGACCAAAACAGTTATAATTCACCCCTCCACTTT
TRBJ2-2,NA,TRBV10-3,NA,CAIRAGPTGELFF,TGTGCCATACGGGCGGGGCCTACCGGGGAGCTGTTTTTT
TRBJ2-7,NA,TRBV18,NA,CASSRTGSSYEQYF,TGTGCCAGCTCACGAACCGGGTCCTCCTACGAGCAGTACTTC
TRBJ1-2,NA,TRBV5-1,NA,CASSRGSESYGYTF,TGCGCCAGCAGCCGGGGGAGTGAGAGCTATGGCTACACCTTC
TRBJ1-5,NA,TRBV15,NA,CATSTNRVPQPQHF,TGTGCCACCAGCACAAACAGGGTCCCTCAGCCCCAGCATTTT
TRBJ1-2,once,TRBV9,NA,CASSATPADSFYGYTF,TGTGCCAGCAGCGCAACACCCGCGGACAGCTTCTATGGCTACACCTTC
TRBJ2-7,NA,TRBV5-5,NA,CASSLQGYEQYF,TGTGCCAGCAGCCTACAGGGCTACGAGCAGTACTTC
TRBJ1-3,NA,TRBV6-6,NA,CASSHLVGGSSGNTIYF,TGTGCCAGCAGTCATCTGGTGGGGGGAAGCTCTGGAAACACCATATATTTT
TRBJ2-1,NA,TRBV3-1/TRBV3-2,TRBD1,CASSLGTGGFDEQFF,TGTGCCAGCAGCCTCGGGACAGGGGGCTTCGATGAGCAGTTCTTC
TRBJ1-1,NA,TRBV12-3/TRBV12-4,NA,CASSPTVNTEAFF,TGTGCCAGCAGTCCGACAGTGAACACTGAAGCTTTCTTT
TRBJ1-1,NA,TRBV5-1,NA,CASSEWRATEAFF,TGCGCCAGCAGCGAGTGGAGGGCGACTGAAGCTTTCTTT
TRBJ2-5,NA,TRBV5-1,NA,CASSLQTEETQYF,TGCGCCAGCAGTTTACAAACAGAAGAGACCCAGTACTTC
TRBJ1-2,NA,TRBV10-2,NA,CASTGGNYGYTF,TGCGCCAGCACCGGCGGAAACTATGGCTACACCTTC